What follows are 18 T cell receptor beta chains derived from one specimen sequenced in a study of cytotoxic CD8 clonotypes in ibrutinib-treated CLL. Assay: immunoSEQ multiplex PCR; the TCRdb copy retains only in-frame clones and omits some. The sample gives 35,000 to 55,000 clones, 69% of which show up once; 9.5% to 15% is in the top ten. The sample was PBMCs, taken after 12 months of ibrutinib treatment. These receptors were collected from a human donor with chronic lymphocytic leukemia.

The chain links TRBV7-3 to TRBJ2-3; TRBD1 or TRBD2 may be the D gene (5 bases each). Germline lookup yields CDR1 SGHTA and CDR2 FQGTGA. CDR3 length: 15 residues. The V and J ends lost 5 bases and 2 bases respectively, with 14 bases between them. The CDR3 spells CASSPARGPTDTQYF. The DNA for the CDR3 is TGTGCCAGCAGCCCCGCGAGGGGTCCCACAGATACGCAGTATTTT.

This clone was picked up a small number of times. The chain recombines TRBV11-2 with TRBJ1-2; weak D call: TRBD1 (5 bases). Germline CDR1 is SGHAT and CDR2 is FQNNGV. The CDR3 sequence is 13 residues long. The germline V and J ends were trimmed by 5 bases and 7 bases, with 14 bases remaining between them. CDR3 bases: TGTGCCAGCAGCCCCTCGGGGGGATCTGGCTACACCTTC. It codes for CASSPSGGSGYTF.

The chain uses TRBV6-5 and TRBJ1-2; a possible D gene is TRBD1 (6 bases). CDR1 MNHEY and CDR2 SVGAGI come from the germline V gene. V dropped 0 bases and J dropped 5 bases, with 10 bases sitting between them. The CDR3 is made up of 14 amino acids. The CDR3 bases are TGTGCCAGCAGTTACTCGCAGGGGAGGTATGGCTACACCTTC. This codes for CASSYSQGRYGYTF.

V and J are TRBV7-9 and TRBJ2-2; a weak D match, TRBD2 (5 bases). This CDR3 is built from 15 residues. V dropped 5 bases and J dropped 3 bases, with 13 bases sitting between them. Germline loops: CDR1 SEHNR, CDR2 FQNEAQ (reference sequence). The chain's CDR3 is CASSNHQEDTGELFF. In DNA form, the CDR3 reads TGTGCCAGCAGCAACCATCAGGAGGACACCGGGGAGCTGTTTTTT. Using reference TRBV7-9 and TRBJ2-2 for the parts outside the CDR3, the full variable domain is DTGVSQNPRHKITKRGQNVTFRCDPISEHNRLYWYRQTLGQGPEFLTYFQNEAQLEKSRLLSDRFSAERPKGSFSTLEIQRTEQGDSAMYLCASSNHQEDTGELFFGEGSRLTVL.

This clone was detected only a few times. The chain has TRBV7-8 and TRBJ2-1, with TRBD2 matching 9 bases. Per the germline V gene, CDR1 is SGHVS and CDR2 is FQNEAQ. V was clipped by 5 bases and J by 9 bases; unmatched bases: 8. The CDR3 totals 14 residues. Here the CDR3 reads CASSQPSGAVEQFF. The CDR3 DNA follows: TGTGCCAGCAGCCAACCTAGCGGGGCAGTTGAGCAGTTCTTC.

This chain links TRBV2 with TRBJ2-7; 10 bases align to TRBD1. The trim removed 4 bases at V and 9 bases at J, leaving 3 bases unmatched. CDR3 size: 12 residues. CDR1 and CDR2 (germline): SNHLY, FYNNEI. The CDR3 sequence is CASSGQGAVQYF. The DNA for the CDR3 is TGTGCCAGCAGTGGACAGGGGGCGGTGCAGTACTTC.

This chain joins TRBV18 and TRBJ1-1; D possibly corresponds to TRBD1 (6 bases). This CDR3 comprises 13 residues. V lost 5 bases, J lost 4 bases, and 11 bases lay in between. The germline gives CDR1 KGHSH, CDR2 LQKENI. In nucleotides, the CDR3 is TGTGCCAGCTCAACAGGGTCGAGCACTGAAGCTTTCTTT. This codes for CASSTGSSTEAFF.

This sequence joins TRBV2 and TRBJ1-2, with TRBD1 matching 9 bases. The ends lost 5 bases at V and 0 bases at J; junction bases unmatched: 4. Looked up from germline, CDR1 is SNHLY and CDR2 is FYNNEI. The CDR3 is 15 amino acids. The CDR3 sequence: CASSLGQGPNYGYTF. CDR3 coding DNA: TGTGCCAGCAGTCTGGGACAGGGACCTAACTATGGCTACACCTTC.

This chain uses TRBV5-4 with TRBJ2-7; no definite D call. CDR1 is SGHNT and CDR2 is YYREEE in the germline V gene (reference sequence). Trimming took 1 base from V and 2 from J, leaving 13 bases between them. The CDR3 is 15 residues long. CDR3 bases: TGTGCCAGCAGCTTGCCGGGTTCACAAGCCTACGAGCAGTACTTC. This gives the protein CASSLPGSQAYEQYF.

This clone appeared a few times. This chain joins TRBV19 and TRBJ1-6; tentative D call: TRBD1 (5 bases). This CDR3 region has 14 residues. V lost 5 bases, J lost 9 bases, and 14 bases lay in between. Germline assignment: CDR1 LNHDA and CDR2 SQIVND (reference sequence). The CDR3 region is CASSVVIGGSPLHF. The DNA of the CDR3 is TGTGCCAGTAGTGTTGTTATTGGGGGTTCACCCCTCCACTTT.

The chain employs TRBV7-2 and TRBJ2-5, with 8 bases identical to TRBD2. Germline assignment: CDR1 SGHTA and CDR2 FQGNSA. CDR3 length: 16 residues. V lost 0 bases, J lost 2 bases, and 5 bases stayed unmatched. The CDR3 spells CASSLAPVAGQETQYF. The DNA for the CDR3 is TGTGCCAGCAGCTTAGCCCCGGTAGCGGGGCAAGAGACCCAGTACTTC.

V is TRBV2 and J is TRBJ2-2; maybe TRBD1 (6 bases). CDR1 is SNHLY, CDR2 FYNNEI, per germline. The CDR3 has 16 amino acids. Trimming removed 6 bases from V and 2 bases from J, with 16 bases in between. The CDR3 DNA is TGTGCCAGCAGGGACCAGGGACATCCAAACACCGGGGAGCTGTTTTTT. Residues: CASRDQGHPNTGELFF.

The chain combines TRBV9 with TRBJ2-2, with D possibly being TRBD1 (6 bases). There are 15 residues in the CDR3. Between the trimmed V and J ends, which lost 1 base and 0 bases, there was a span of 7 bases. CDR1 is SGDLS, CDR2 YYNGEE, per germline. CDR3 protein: CASSVRGTNTGELFF. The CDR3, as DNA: TGTGCCAGCAGCGTAAGGGGGACGAACACCGGGGAGCTGTTTTTT.

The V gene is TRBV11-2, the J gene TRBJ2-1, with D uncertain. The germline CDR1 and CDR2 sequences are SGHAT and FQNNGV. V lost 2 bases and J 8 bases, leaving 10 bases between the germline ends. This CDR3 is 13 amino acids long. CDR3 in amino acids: CASSLSRSHEQFF. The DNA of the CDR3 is TGTGCCAGCAGCTTAAGTAGGTCGCATGAGCAGTTCTTC.

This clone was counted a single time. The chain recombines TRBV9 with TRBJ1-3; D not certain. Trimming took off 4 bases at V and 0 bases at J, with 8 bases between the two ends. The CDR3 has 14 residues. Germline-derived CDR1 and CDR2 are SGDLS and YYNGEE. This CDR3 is CASSPSTSGNTIYF. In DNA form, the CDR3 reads TGTGCCAGCAGCCCGAGTACCTCTGGAAACACCATATATTTT.

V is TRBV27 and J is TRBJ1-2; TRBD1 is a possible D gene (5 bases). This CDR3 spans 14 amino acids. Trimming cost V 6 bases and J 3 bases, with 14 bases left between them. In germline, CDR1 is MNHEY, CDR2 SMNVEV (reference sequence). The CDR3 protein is CASSPIGDDYGYTF. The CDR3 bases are TGTGCCAGCAGCCCAATTGGGGACGACTATGGCTACACCTTC.

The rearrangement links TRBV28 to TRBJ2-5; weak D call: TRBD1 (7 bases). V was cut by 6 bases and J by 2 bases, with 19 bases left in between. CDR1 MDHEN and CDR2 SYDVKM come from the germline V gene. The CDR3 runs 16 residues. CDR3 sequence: CASRELGGTVQETQYF. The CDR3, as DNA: TGTGCCAGCAGAGAACTCGGCGGGACAGTACAAGAGACCCAGTACTTC.

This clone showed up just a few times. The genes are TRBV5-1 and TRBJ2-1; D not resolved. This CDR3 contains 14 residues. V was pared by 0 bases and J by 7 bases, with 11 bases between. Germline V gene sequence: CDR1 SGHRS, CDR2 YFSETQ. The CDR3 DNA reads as TGCGCCAGCAGCTTGGATGGAGCCCCGAATGAGCAGTTCTTC. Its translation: CASSLDGAPNEQFF. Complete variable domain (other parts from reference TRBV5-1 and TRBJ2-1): KAGVTQTPRYLIKTRGQQVTLSCSPISGHRSVSWYQQTPGQGLQFLFEYFSETQRNKGNFPGRFSGRQFSNSRSEMNVSTLELGDSALYLCASSLDGAPNEQFFGPGTRLTVL.